This TCR beta chain was recorded in a study of cytomegalovirus exposure and HLA in healthy donors. Study findings and constraints: Researchers counted 164 TCR beta chains as cytomegalovirus-associated.

This clone was counted between two and nine times. Its antigen is currently unknown. The CDR3 runs 15 residues. The germline gives CDR1 KGHSH, CDR2 LQKENI. V was cut by 2 bases and J by 5 bases, with 13 bases left in between. The study ran its PCR with 60 Vbeta and 13 Jbeta primers. Sequencing was performed with immunoSEQ multiplex PCR; in TCRdb, only in-frame clones are kept and a portion is missing. Here the sample spans some 170,000 clones, 9.5% being singletons. The TCR comes from a woman in her 30s in good health and CMV-seropositive. Sequencing used PBMCs. The V gene is TRBV18, the J gene TRBJ2-1; D perhaps matches TRBD1 (5 bases). The CDR3 DNA reads as TGTGCCAGCTCACCATCAGGGATCCAGAACAATGAGCAGTTCTTC. This gives the protein CASSPSGIQNNEQFF.